This T cell receptor (beta chain) was captured by sequencing in a study of CD8+ T cells in alopecia areata. Germline CDR1 is SQVTM and CDR2 is ANQGSEA. Trimming removed 0 bases from V and 2 bases from J, with 7 bases in between. The CDR3 extends over 13 amino acids. Once RNA had been extracted, it was reverse transcribed into cDNA to act as the sequencing template. Produced via immunoSEQ multiplex PCR; TCRdb's table is partial and in-frame only. This table holds about 140,000 clones, roughly 46% found once. The chain carries TRBV29-1 and TRBJ1-2; D ambiguous. The specimen comprised CD4+ T cells sorted from blood, sampled at week 0. The TCR was taken from a human donor with alopecia areata. Here the CDR3 reads CSVEEGRNYGYTF. The CDR3 nucleotides are TGCAGCGTTGAAGAAGGACGGAACTATGGCTACACCTTC.